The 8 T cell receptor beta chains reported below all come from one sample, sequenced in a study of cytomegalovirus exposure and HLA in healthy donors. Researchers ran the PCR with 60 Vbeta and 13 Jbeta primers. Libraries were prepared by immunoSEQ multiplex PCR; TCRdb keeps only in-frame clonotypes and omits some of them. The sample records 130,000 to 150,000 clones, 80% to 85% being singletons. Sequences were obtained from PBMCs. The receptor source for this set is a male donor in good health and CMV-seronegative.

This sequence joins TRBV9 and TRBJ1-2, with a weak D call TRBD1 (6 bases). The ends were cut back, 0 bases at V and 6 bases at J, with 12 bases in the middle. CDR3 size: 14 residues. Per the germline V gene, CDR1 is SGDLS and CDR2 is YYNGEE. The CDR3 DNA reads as TGTGCCAGCAGCGTAGGGCAGGGGCCCAATGGCTACACCTTC. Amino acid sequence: CASSVGQGPNGYTF. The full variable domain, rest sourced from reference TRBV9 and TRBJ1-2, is DSGVTQTPKHLITATGQRVTLRCSPRSGDLSVYWYQQSLDQGLQFLIQYYNGEERAKGNILERFSAQQFPDLHSELNLSSLELGDSALYFCASSVGQGPNGYTFGSGTRLTVV.

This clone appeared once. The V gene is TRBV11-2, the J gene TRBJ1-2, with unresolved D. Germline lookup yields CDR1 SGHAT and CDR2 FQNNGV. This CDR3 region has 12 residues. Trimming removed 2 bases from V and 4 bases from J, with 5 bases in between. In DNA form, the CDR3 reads TGTGCCAGCAGCTTACGGAGCTATGGCTACACCTTC. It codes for CASSLRSYGYTF.

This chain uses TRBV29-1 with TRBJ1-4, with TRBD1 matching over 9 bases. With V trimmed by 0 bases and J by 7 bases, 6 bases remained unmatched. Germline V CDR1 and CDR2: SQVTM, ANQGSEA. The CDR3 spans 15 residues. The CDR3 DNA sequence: TGCAGCGTTGAAGATCAACAGGGGGCTGGTGAAAAACTGTTTTTT. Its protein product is CSVEDQQGAGEKLFF. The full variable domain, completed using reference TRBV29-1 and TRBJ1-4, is SAVISQKPSRDICQRGTSLTIQCQVDSQVTMMFWYRQQPGQSLTLIATANQGSEATYESGFVIDKFPISRPNLTFSTLTVSNMSPEDSSIYLCSVEDQQGAGEKLFFGSGTQLSVL.

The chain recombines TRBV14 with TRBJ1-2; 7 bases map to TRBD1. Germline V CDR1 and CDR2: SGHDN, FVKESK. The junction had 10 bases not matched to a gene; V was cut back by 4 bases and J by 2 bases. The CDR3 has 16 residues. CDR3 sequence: CASSLEGFRGNYGYTF. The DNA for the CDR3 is TGTGCCAGCAGCCTAGAAGGTTTCAGGGGGAACTATGGCTACACCTTC.

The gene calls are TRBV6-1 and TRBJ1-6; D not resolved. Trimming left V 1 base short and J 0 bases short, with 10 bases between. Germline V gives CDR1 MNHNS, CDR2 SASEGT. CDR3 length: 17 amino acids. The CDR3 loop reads CASSEEYLSSYNSPLHF. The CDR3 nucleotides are TGTGCCAGCAGTGAAGAGTACCTGAGCTCCTATAATTCACCCCTCCACTTT.

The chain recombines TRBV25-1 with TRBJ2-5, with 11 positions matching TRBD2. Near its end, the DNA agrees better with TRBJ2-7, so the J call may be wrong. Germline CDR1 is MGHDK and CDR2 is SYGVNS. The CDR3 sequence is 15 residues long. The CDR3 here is CATRTGASGGYEQYF. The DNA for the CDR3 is TGTGCCACAAGAACAGGAGCTAGCGGGGGGTACGAGCAGTACTTC.

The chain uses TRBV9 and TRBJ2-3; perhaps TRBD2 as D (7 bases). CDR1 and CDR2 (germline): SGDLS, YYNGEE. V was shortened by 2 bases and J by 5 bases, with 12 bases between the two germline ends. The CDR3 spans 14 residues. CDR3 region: CASSVGGGGDTQYF. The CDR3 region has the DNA TGTGCCAGCAGCGTCGGGGGCGGGGGAGATACGCAGTATTTT.

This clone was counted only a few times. CDR3 loop: CASSLSYGGKNTEAFF. CDR3 DNA: TGTGCCAGCAGCTTGTCCTATGGGGGCAAGAACACTGAAGCTTTCTTT. The J gene is TRBJ1-1, the V gene TRBV11-3, with D possibly matching TRBD1 (6 bases). Deletions cut 3 bases from V and 1 base from J, with 15 bases between. CDR3 size: 16 residues. Germline-derived CDR1 and CDR2 are SGHNT and YENEEA.